Listed below are T cell receptor beta chains from one sample, sequenced in a study of regulatory T cells in long-lasting Graves disease. TCRdb processed the multiplex PCR reads anew with MiXCR; each CDR3 protein has one entry. The sample records 430,000 or so distinct CDR3 sequences, 21% being singletons. The specimen was peripheral blood mononuclear cells (PBMCs), collected when the disease was refractory, from a patient treated with antithyroid drugs. Receptors were obtained from a female donor with Graves disease. Both conserved end residues are part of each CDR3. The order of the fields is V gene, J gene, D gene, clone size, CDR3 DNA, CDR3 protein. A D gene is named only where the DNA matches it firmly. Size tells how often a clone was seen (once, few, many) or the class of an expanded clone, and some rows leave it out.

V: TRBV20-1; J: TRBJ2-5; D: TRBD2; size: -; DNA: TGCAGTGCTAGACGGGGAGGGCTAGCGGGGGGGACCCAGTACTTC; CDR3: CSARRGGLAGGTQYF
V: TRBV20-1; J: TRBJ2-3; D: TRBD1; size: -; DNA: TGCAGTGCTGGGCCCAGGGGACAGGCAGATACGCAGTATTTT; CDR3: CSAGPRGQADTQYF
V: TRBV28; J: TRBJ2-7; D: -; size: many; DNA: TGTGCCAGCAGTCCCATGGGGGACCGGTCGGATGAGCAGTACTTC; CDR3: CASSPMGDRSDEQYF
V: TRBV12-3/TRBV12-4; J: TRBJ2-7; D: TRBD2; size: many; DNA: TGTGCCAGCAGTTTTATCGCGGCGGGAGAATCTGACGAGCAGTACTTC; CDR3: CASSFIAAGESDEQYF
V: TRBV30; J: TRBJ1-1; D: -; size: many; DNA: TGTGCCTGGCGAGGGGAGACTGAAGCTTTCTTT; CDR3: CAWRGETEAFF
V: TRBV28; J: TRBJ2-7; D: -; size: many; DNA: TGTGCCAGCAGTTTACCCTCCGATGGGGCCTACGAGCAGTACTTC; CDR3: CASSLPSDGAYEQYF
V: TRBV20-1; J: TRBJ2-1; D: TRBD2; size: -; DNA: TGCAGTGCTAAGGGACTAGCGGGCTACAATGAGCAGTTCTTC; CDR3: CSAKGLAGYNEQFF
V: TRBV7-9; J: TRBJ2-2; D: -; size: -; DNA: TGTGCCAGCAGCTCACTCGAGACGAACACCGGGGAGCTGTTTTTT; CDR3: CASSSLETNTGELFF
V: TRBV15; J: TRBJ1-1; D: -; size: few; DNA: TGTGCCACCAGCAGAGATCCAGTGGAGGCCGCTGAAGCTTTCTTT; CDR3: CATSRDPVEAAEAFF
V: TRBV7-9; J: TRBJ1-2; D: -; size: few; DNA: TGTGCCAGCAGCTTAAATACAGGGTTTAACTATGGCTACACCTTC; CDR3: CASSLNTGFNYGYTF
V: TRBV7-9; J: TRBJ2-3; D: -; size: -; DNA: TGTGCCAGCAGCTTACGGGCCAAAGATACGCAGTATTTT; CDR3: CASSLRAKDTQYF
V: TRBV7-9; J: TRBJ2-7; D: -; size: -; DNA: TGTGCCAGCAGCTTGACAGGATCATATTCCTACGAGCAGTACTTC; CDR3: CASSLTGSYSYEQYF
V: TRBV6-1; J: TRBJ1-2; D: -; size: few; DNA: TGTGCCAGCAGTGACAGTCCCTATGGCTACACCTTC; CDR3: CASSDSPYGYTF
V: TRBV5-1; J: TRBJ1-1; D: TRBD1; size: -; DNA: TGTGCCAGCAGCTTGGCGGGACAGGGGATCATGAACACTGAAGCTTTCTTT; CDR3: CASSLAGQGIMNTEAFF
V: TRBV29-1; J: TRBJ1-1; D: -; size: few; DNA: TGCAGCGTTGAAGCTACCCCGAAAGGGAATTTGAACACTGAAGCTTTCTTT; CDR3: CSVEATPKGNLNTEAFF
V: TRBV6-9; J: TRBJ2-3; D: -; size: -; DNA: TGTGCCAGCAGTTACCTTACAGATACGCAGTATTTT; CDR3: CASSYLTDTQYF
V: TRBV10-3; J: TRBJ1-1; D: -; size: few; DNA: TGTGCCATCAGAGTTAGTGGTGAAGCTTTCTTT; CDR3: CAIRVSGEAFF
V: TRBV7-8; J: TRBJ2-2; D: -; size: many; DNA: TGTGCCAGCAGCTATAAGGACAACGCGAACACCGGGGAGCTGTTTTTT; CDR3: CASSYKDNANTGELFF
V: TRBV28; J: TRBJ2-1; D: -; size: many; DNA: TGTGCCAGCAGTCCCCAAGATCGTTCCTACAATGAGCAGTTCTTC; CDR3: CASSPQDRSYNEQFF
V: TRBV28; J: TRBJ1-2; D: TRBD1; size: -; DNA: TGTGCCAGCACATGGGACAGGGGTTACTATGGCTACACCTTC; CDR3: CASTWDRGYYGYTF
V: TRBV7-9; J: TRBJ2-7; D: TRBD2; size: -; DNA: TGTGCCAGCAGCTTAACAGCGGGAGGGCTTCTAGAGCAGTACTTC; CDR3: CASSLTAGGLLEQYF
V: TRBV7-9; J: TRBJ2-2; D: -; size: -; DNA: TGTGCCAGCAGCCCGGGCCCCGAAAGTGTCGGGGAGCTGTTTTTT; CDR3: CASSPGPESVGELFF
V: TRBV11-2; J: TRBJ2-7; D: -; size: -; DNA: TGTGCCAGCAGCTTAGGGGCCTCGGTCTACGAGCAGTACTTC; CDR3: CASSLGASVYEQYF
V: TRBV3-1; J: TRBJ1-1; D: TRBD1; size: -; DNA: TGTGCCGGCAGCCAGGGGACAGTGAACACTGAAGCTTTCTTT; CDR3: CAGSQGTVNTEAFF
V: TRBV20-1; J: TRBJ2-4; D: TRBD2; size: -; DNA: TGCAGTGCTAGTCCCTTTTCTAGCGGGGACAAGGACAAAAACATTCAGTACTTC; CDR3: CSASPFSSGDKDKNIQYF
V: TRBV6-1; J: TRBJ2-7; D: TRBD1; size: many; DNA: TGTGCCAGCAAAAGGGACAGCGCGTTCTCCTACGAGCAGTACTTC; CDR3: CASKRDSAFSYEQYF
V: TRBV5-8; J: TRBJ2-7; D: -; size: many; DNA: TGTGCCAGCAGCTTGGTGGTGGCTAGCTCCTACGAGCAGTACTTC; CDR3: CASSLVVASSYEQYF
V: TRBV4-1; J: TRBJ1-2; D: -; size: few; DNA: TGCGCCAGCAGCCAGCAGTTAAATCAGGAATTCTATGGCTACACCTTC; CDR3: CASSQQLNQEFYGYTF
V: TRBV20-1; J: TRBJ2-7; D: -; size: -; DNA: TGCAGTGCTAGAAAGGTAGCCTCCTACGAGCAGTACTTC; CDR3: CSARKVASYEQYF
V: TRBV3-1; J: TRBJ2-5; D: -; size: many; DNA: TGTGCCAGCAGCCGACTGGCGGGTCGGATTTCGGAGACCCAGTACTTC; CDR3: CASSRLAGRISETQYF
V: TRBV28; J: TRBJ2-7; D: -; size: many; DNA: TGTGCCAGCAGACTAGACGCCTTGGGGGCCGAGGCCTACGAGCAGTACTTC; CDR3: CASRLDALGAEAYEQYF
V: TRBV6-1; J: TRBJ2-3; D: -; size: -; DNA: TGTGCCAGCCAGGGGGGCCTCGTGGATACGCAGTATTTT; CDR3: CASQGGLVDTQYF
V: TRBV28; J: TRBJ1-4; D: -; size: many; DNA: TGTGCAGGGGTCAATGAAAAACTGTTTTTT; CDR3: CAGVNEKLFF
V: TRBV27; J: TRBJ1-1; D: -; size: many; DNA: TGTGCCAGCAGCCTCAAGAGACTGAACACTGAAGCTTTCTTT; CDR3: CASSLKRLNTEAFF
V: TRBV2; J: TRBJ2-7; D: TRBD1; size: many; DNA: TGTGCCAGCAGATGGGACAGGGGGTCCTACGAGCAGTACTTC; CDR3: CASRWDRGSYEQYF
V: TRBV28; J: TRBJ1-5; D: -; size: many; DNA: TGTGCCAGCAGTTCCCTCGGACAAGGGGATAGCAATCAGCCCCAGCATTTT; CDR3: CASSSLGQGDSNQPQHF
V: TRBV14; J: TRBJ1-1; D: TRBD1; size: few; DNA: TGTGCCAGCAGACGAACAGGGGCAGGCACTGAAGCTTTCTTT; CDR3: CASRRTGAGTEAFF
V: TRBV10-3; J: TRBJ2-3; D: TRBD2; size: -; DNA: TGTGCCATCAGTTTGGGGACTAGCGGGAGAGATACGCAGTATTTT; CDR3: CAISLGTSGRDTQYF
V: TRBV30; J: TRBJ1-1; D: -; size: -; DNA: TGTGCCTCCCTGGACCAGAACACTGAAGCTTTCTTT; CDR3: CASLDQNTEAFF
V: TRBV20-1; J: TRBJ2-3; D: -; size: few; DNA: TGCAGTGCTAGAGGGACTGGCGGGGCCACAGATACGCAGTATTTT; CDR3: CSARGTGGATDTQYF
V: TRBV28; J: TRBJ2-2; D: TRBD2; size: many; DNA: TGTGCCAGCAGTTCGGGACTAGCGGACACCGGGGAGCTGTTTTTT; CDR3: CASSSGLADTGELFF
V: TRBV30; J: TRBJ2-1; D: TRBD2; size: -; DNA: TGTGCCTGGATCCGTACACTAGCGGGAGGGCGCAATGAGCAGTTCTTC; CDR3: CAWIRTLAGGRNEQFF
V: TRBV9; J: TRBJ2-7; D: TRBD2; size: many; DNA: TGTGCCAGCAGCGTAACCGGGAGGAGCTACGAGCAGTACTTC; CDR3: CASSVTGRSYEQYF
V: TRBV12-3/TRBV12-4; J: TRBJ1-2; D: -; size: many; DNA: TGTGCCATCCCTCAAGGTCTTGATGGCTACACCTTC; CDR3: CAIPQGLDGYTF
V: TRBV6-1; J: TRBJ2-2; D: -; size: few; DNA: TGTGCCAGCAGTGTGGGGGCGCCGTCCGGGGAGCTGTTTTTT; CDR3: CASSVGAPSGELFF
V: TRBV5-1; J: TRBJ1-2; D: TRBD1; size: -; DNA: TGCGCCAGCAGCCATGACTCCGGCGGGACAGCTTATGGCTACACCTTC; CDR3: CASSHDSGGTAYGYTF
V: TRBV28; J: TRBJ1-1; D: TRBD1; size: many; DNA: TGTGCCAGCAGTTTATGGTACGACAGGGTTGGCACTGAAGCTTTCTTT; CDR3: CASSLWYDRVGTEAFF
V: TRBV10-3; J: TRBJ2-5; D: TRBD2; size: many; DNA: TGTGCCATCAGTACAGTGGCGGCTAGCGGGACCCGAAGTGGGACCCAGTACTTC; CDR3: CAISTVAASGTRSGTQYF
V: TRBV12-3/TRBV12-4; J: TRBJ1-6; D: -; size: many; DNA: TGTGCCAGCAGTTTGGGCCGAATTCCTTATTCACCCCTCCACTTT; CDR3: CASSLGRIPYSPLHF
V: TRBV4-1; J: TRBJ2-7; D: TRBD2; size: few; DNA: TGCGCCAGCAGCCAAGATGATCTAGCGGGAGGAGGCTACGAGCAGTACTTC; CDR3: CASSQDDLAGGGYEQYF
V: TRBV12-3/TRBV12-4; J: TRBJ2-5; D: TRBD1; size: many; DNA: TGTGCCAGCAGTCCCCCTCCGGGACAGGGGTGGGAGACCCAGTACTTC; CDR3: CASSPPPGQGWETQYF
V: TRBV5-1; J: TRBJ2-4; D: -; size: many; DNA: TGTGCCAGCAGCTTACTTACCGATCCCCTAGCCAAAAACATTCAGTACTTC; CDR3: CASSLLTDPLAKNIQYF
V: TRBV7-8; J: TRBJ1-5; D: -; size: -; DNA: TGTGCCAGCAGCTTAGCCAGTACGCCCCAGCATTTT; CDR3: CASSLASTPQHF
V: TRBV11-2; J: TRBJ2-5; D: -; size: -; DNA: TGTGCCAGCAGCTTAGAGGGAGGAGCGGCCCAGTACTTC; CDR3: CASSLEGGAAQYF
V: TRBV2; J: TRBJ2-2; D: -; size: -; DNA: TGTGCCAGCAGGGGAGGGGCAGGGGGCCCCGGGGAGCTGTTTTTT; CDR3: CASRGGAGGPGELFF
V: TRBV19; J: TRBJ1-1; D: -; size: few; DNA: TGTGCCAGTAGTATAATATTCAGCACTGAAGCTTTCTTT; CDR3: CASSIIFSTEAFF
V: TRBV30; J: TRBJ1-2; D: -; size: many; DNA: TGTGCCTGGAGTATAGCCCACGGGGGTGGCTACACCTTC; CDR3: CAWSIAHGGGYTF